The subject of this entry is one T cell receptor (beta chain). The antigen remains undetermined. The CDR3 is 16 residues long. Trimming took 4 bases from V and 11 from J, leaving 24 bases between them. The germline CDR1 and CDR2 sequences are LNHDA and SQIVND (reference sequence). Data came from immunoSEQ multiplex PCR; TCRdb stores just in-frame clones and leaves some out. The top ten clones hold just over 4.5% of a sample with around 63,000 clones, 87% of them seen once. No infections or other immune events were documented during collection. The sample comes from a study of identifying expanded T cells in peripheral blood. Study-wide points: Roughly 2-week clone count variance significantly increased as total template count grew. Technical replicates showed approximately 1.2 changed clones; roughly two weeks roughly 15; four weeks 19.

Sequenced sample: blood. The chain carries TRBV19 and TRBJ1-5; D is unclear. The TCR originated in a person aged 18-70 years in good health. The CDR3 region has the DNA TGTGCCAGTAGTAAGGAACTTTCGAGGGTTGTAGTAACCCAGCATTTT. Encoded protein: CASSKELSRVVVTQHF.